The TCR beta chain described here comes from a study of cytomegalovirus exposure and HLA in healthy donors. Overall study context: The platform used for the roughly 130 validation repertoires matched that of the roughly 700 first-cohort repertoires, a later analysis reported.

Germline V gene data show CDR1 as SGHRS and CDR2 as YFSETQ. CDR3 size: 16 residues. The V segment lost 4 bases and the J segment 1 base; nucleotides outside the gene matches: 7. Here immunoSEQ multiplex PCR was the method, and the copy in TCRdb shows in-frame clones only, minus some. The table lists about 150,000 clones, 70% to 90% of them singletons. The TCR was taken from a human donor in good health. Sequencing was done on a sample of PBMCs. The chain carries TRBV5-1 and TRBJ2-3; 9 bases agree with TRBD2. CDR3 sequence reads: CASSRGTSLGTDTQYF. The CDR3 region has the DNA TGCGCCAGCAGCCGGGGGACTAGCTTAGGCACAGATACGCAGTATTTT.